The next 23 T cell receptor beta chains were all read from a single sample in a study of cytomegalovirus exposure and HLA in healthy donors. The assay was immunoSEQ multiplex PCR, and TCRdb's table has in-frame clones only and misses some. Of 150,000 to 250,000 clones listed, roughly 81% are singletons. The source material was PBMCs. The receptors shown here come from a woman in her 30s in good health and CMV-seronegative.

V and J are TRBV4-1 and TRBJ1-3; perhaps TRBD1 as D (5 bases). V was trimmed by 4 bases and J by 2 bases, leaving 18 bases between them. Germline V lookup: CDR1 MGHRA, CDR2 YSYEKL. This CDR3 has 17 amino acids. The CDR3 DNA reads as TGCGCCAGCAGCCCTACTCCTCAGGGTTCTGCTGGAAACACCATATATTTT. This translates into CASSPTPQGSAGNTIYF.

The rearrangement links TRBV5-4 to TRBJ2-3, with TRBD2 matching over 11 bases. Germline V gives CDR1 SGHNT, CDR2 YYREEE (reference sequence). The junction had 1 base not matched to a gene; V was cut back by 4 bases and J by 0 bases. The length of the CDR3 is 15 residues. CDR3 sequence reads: CASSPSGRSTDTQYF. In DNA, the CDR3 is TGTGCCAGCAGCCCTAGCGGGAGGAGCACAGATACGCAGTATTTT.

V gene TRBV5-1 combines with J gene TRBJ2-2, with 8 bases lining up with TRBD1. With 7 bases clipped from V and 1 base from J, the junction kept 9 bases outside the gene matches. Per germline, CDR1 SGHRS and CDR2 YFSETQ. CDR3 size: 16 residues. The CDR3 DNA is TGCGCCAGCCACCTTACCGGGACAGGGAACACCGGGGAGCTGTTTTTT. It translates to CASHLTGTGNTGELFF.

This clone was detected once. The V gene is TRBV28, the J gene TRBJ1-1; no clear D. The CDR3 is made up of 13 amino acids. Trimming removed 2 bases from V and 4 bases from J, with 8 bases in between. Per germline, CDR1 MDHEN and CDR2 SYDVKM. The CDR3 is CASSLTGSTEAFF. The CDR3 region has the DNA TGTGCCAGCAGTTTAACGGGGAGCACTGAAGCTTTCTTT.

The DNA of the CDR3 is TGTGCCAGCAGCCCATCCCCGCTAGCGGGCTCCTACGAGCAGTACTTC. Translation gives CASSPSPLAGSYEQYF. The J gene is TRBJ2-7, the V gene TRBV7-7; 8 bases are shared with TRBD2. Germline lookup yields CDR1 SSHAT and CDR2 FNYEAQ (reference sequence). V lost 5 bases and J lost 0; bases outside the gene matches: 9. This CDR3 comprises 16 residues.

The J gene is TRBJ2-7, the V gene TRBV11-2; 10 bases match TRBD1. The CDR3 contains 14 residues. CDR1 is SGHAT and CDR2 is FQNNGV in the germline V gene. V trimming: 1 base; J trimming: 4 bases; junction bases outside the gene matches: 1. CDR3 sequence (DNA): TGTGCCAGCAGCTTAGGACAGGGGGCTTACGAGCAGTACTTC. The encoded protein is CASSLGQGAYEQYF.

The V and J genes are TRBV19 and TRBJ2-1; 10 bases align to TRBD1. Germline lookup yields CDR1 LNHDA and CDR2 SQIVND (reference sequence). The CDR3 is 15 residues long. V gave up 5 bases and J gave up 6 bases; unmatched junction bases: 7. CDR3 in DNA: TGTGCCAGTAGTCCCCGGGACAGGGGACGCAATGAGCAGTTCTTC. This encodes CASSPRDRGRNEQFF.

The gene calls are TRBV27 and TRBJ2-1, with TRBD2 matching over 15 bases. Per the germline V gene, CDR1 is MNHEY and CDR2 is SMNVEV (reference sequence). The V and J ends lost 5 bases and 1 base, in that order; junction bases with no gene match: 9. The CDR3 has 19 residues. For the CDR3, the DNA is TGTGCCAGCAGTCTAGCGGGACTAGCGGGGGGCACTTCCTACAATGAGCAGTTCTTC. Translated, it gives CASSLAGLAGGTSYNEQFF.

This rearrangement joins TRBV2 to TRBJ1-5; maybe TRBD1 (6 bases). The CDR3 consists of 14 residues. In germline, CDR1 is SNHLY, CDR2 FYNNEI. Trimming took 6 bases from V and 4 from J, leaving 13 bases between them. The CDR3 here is CASRQGFTNQPQHF. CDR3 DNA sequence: TGTGCCAGCAGACAGGGTTTCACGAATCAGCCCCAGCATTTT. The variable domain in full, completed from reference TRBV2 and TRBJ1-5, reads EPEVTQTPSHQVTQMGQEVILRCVPISNHLYFYWYRQILGQKVEFLVSFYNNEISEKSEIFDDQFSVERPDGSNFTLKIRSTKLEDSAMYFCASRQGFTNQPQHFGDGTRLSIL.

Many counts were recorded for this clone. Here the CDR3 DNA reads TGTGCCAGCAGCCCCCGCACGACTAGCGGGGGGCACAATGAGCAGTTCTTC. Translating gives CASSPRTTSGGHNEQFF. The chain joins TRBV11-3 to TRBJ2-1; 13 bases match TRBD2. The ends lost 5 bases at V and 5 bases at J; junction bases unmatched: 9. The CDR3 is 17 residues long. Germline V gives CDR1 SGHNT, CDR2 YENEEA.

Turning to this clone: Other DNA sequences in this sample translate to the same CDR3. The DNA for the CDR3 is TGTGCCAGCTCACCCAGAGGGACAGCTTCCTACGAGCAGTACTTC. It is translated as CASSPRGTASYEQYF. The chain uses TRBV18 and TRBJ2-7, with 7 bases lining up with TRBD1. V lost 3 bases and J lost 1; bases outside the gene matches: 6. CDR3 length: 15 amino acids. The germline V gene encodes CDR1 KGHSH and CDR2 LQKENI.

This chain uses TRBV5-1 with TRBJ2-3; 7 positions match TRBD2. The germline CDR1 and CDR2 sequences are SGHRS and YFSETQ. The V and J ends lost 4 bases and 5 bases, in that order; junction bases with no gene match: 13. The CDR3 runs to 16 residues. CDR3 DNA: TGCGCCAGCAGCCCCCTGAGTGGGAGGGCCAGAGATACGCAGTATTTT. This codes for CASSPLSGRARDTQYF.

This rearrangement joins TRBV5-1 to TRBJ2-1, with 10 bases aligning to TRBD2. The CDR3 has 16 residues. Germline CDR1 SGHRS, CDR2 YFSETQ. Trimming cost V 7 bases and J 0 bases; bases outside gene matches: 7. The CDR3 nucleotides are TGCGCCAGCGTAGATAGCGGGGGGAGCTCCTACAATGAGCAGTTCTTC. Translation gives CASVDSGGSSYNEQFF.

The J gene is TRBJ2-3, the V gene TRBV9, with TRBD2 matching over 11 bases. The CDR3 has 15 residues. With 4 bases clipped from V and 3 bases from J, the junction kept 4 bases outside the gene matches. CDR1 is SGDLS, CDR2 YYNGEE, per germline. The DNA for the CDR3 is TGTGCCAGCAGCAAAACTAGCGGGAGTACAGATACGCAGTATTTT. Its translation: CASSKTSGSTDTQYF.

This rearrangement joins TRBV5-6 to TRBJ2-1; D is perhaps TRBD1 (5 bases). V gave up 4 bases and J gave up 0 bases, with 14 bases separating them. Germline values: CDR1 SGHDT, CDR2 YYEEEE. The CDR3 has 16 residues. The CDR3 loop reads CASSRSDTGSYNEQFF. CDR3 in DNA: TGTGCCAGCAGCCGCTCGGACACAGGCTCCTACAATGAGCAGTTCTTC.

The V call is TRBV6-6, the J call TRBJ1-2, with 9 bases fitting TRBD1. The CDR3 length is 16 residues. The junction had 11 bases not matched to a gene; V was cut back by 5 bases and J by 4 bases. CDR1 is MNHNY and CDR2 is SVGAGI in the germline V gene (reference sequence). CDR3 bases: TGTGCCAGCAGTCGAGCACAGGGGGCGGTGAGCTATGGCTACACCTTC. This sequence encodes CASSRAQGAVSYGYTF.

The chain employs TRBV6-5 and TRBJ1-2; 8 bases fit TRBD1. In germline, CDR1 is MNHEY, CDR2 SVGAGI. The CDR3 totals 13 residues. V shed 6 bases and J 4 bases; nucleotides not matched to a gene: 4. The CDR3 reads CASRGTGSYGYTF. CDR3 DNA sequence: TGTGCCAGCAGGGGGACAGGCTCCTATGGCTACACCTTC.

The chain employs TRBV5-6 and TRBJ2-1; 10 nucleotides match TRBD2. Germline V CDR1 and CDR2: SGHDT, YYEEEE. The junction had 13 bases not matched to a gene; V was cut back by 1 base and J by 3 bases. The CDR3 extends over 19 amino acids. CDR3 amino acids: CASSLLSLAGAYGYNEQFF. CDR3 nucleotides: TGTGCCAGCAGCTTGTTGAGTCTAGCGGGAGCATATGGCTACAATGAGCAGTTCTTC.

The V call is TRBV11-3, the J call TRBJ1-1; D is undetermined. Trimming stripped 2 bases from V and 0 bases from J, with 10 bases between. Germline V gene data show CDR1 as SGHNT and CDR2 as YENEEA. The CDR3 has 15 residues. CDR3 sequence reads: CASSLNTGLNTEAFF. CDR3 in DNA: TGTGCCAGCAGCTTAAATACTGGGCTGAACACTGAAGCTTTCTTT.

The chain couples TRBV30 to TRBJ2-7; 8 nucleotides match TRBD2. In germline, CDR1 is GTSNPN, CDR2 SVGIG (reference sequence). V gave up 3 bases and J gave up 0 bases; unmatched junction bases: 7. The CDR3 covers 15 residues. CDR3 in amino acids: CAWSPTAGGSYEQYF. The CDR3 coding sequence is TGTGCCTGGAGCCCTACTGCGGGGGGCTCCTACGAGCAGTACTTC.

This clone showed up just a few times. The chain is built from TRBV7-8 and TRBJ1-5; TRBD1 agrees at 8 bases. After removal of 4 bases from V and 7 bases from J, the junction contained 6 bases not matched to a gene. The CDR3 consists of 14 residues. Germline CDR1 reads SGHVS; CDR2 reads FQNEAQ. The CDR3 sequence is CASSSDRAEQPQHF. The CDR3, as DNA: TGTGCCAGCAGCTCGGACAGGGCAGAACAGCCCCAGCATTTT.

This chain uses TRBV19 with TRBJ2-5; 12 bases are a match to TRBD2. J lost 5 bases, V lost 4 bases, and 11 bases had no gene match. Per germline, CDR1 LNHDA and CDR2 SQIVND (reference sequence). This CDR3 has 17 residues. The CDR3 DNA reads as TGTGCCAGTAGTAGGACTAGCGGGGTCCTCGTTGGGGAGACCCAGTACTTC. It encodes CASSRTSGVLVGETQYF.

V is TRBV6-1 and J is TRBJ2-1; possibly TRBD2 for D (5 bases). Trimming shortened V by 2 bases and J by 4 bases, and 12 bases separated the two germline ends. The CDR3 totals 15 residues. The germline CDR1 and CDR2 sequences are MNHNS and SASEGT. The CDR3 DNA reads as TGTGCCAGCAGTGAATCCTCTCCGGGGTACAATGAGCAGTTCTTC. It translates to CASSESSPGYNEQFF.